Below, 13 T cell receptor beta chains from the same sample are listed, as sequenced in a study of long-term antiretroviral therapy in people with HIV. Investigators performed immunoSEQ version v3.0 at survey level. The table came from immunoSEQ multiplex PCR; TCRdb's copy has only in-frame clones and leaves some out. This sample has tens of thousands of clones; more than 75% occur once, and the top ten carry 4.8%. The input for sequencing was unsorted PBMCs, taken around 2.7 years before starting antiretroviral therapy. The origin of the receptors is a woman under 40 with HIV.

This chain connects TRBV5-1 to TRBJ2-5, with D maybe TRBD1 (6 bases). Trimming removed 2 bases at V and 2 bases at J, with 13 bases between. The CDR3 consists of 15 residues. Germline lookup yields CDR1 SGHRS and CDR2 YFSETQ. This chain's CDR3 is CASSFQGRAQETQYF. The CDR3 DNA reads TGCGCCAGCAGCTTCCAGGGGAGAGCGCAAGAGACCCAGTACTTC.

This clone appeared a single time. Because it lacks the conserved phenylalanine or tryptophan at the end, this CDR3 is likely a read error. Because the CDR3's place on the DNA is in doubt, the DNA is left out and the CDR3 is given as listed by TCRdb. V and J are TRBV6-4 and TRBJ1-5; the D segment call TRBD1 is taken from the table without a DNA check. The CDR3 is 10 amino acids in total, end residues counted. Germline CDR1 is MRHNA and CDR2 is SNTAGT. The CDR3 here is CASSVAGEKD.

The chain carries TRBV7-8 and TRBJ2-2; 7 positions match TRBD2. J lost 4 bases, V lost 1 base, and 9 bases had no gene match. CDR1 SGHVS and CDR2 FQNEAQ come from the germline V gene. The CDR3 sequence is 17 residues long. The CDR3 sequence: CASSLGPASGRTGELFF. CDR3 bases: TGTGCCAGCAGCTTAGGCCCGGCTAGCGGTCGCACCGGGGAGCTGTTTTTT.

The CDR3 region has the DNA TGTGCCAGCAGCTCACCTGGGACAGGGGCGGCTGAAAAACTGTTTTTT. Its translation is CASSSPGTGAAEKLFF. V usage is TRBV7-6 and J usage is TRBJ1-4, with 10 bases that match TRBD1. CDR3 size: 16 residues. V dropped 4 bases and J dropped 7; count of bases not matched to a gene: 9. Germline V gene data show CDR1 as SGHVS and CDR2 as FNYEAQ.

The chain is built from TRBV9 and TRBJ1-1, with D perhaps matching TRBD1 (5 bases). This CDR3 comprises 16 residues. Between the trimmed V and J ends, which lost 0 bases and 1 base, there was a span of 13 bases. The germline V gene encodes CDR1 SGDLS and CDR2 YYNGEE. CDR3 nucleotide sequence: TGTGCCAGCAGCGTAGGGGGGATGTCAGGGAACACTGAAGCTTTCTTT. Amino acids: CASSVGGMSGNTEAFF.

This chain uses TRBV7-3 with TRBJ1-1, with a weak D call TRBD1 (5 bases). Trimming stripped 2 bases from V and 0 bases from J, with 7 bases between. The germline V gene encodes CDR1 SGHTA and CDR2 FQGTGA. The CDR3 runs 14 residues. The CDR3 bases are TGTGCCAGCAGCTTATGGGGGATGAACACTGAAGCTTTCTTT. As protein: CASSLWGMNTEAFF. Complete variable domain (other parts from reference TRBV7-3 and TRBJ1-1): GAGVSQTPSNKVTEKGKYVELRCDPISGHTALYWYRQSLGQGPEFLIYFQGTGAADDSGLPNDRFFAVRPEGSVSTLKIQRTERGDSAVYLCASSLWGMNTEAFFGQGTRLTVV.

The V call is TRBV2, the J call TRBJ2-3, with D perhaps given as TRBD1 or TRBD2 (5 bases each). The V end lost 1 base, the J end lost 0 bases, and 5 bases lay between the germline ends. The CDR3 spans 14 residues. The germline CDR1 and CDR2 sequences are SNHLY and FYNNEI. CDR3 bases: TGTGCCAGCAGTGAAGGGGACAGCACAGATACGCAGTATTTT. Its protein is CASSEGDSTDTQYF.

The rearrangement joins TRBV25-1 to TRBJ2-5; D unresolved. This CDR3 region has 15 residues. The germline V and J ends were trimmed by 1 base and 5 bases, with 14 bases remaining between them. CDR1 is MGHDK, CDR2 SYGVNS, per germline. This chain's CDR3 is CASSESRQAGETQYF. The CDR3 nucleotides are TGTGCCAGCAGTGAATCTCGGCAGGCTGGGGAGACCCAGTACTTC.

The V call is TRBV14, the J call TRBJ2-2, with 10 bases fitting TRBD1. The CDR3 has 16 residues. V gave up 4 bases and J gave up 7 bases; unmatched junction bases: 9. Germline-derived CDR1 and CDR2 are SGHDN and FVKESK. In nucleotides, the CDR3 is TGTGCCAGCAGCCTTGGACAGACAGGGGGCGTCGGGGAGCTGTTTTTT. As protein: CASSLGQTGGVGELFF. Combining the CDR3 with reference TRBV14 and TRBJ2-2 gives the whole variable domain EAGVTQFPSHSVIEKGQTVTLRCDPISGHDNLYWYRRVMGKEIKFLLHFVKESKQDESGMPNNRFLAERTGGTYSTLKVQPAELEDSGVYFCASSLGQTGGVGELFFGEGSRLTVL.

This chain joins TRBV10-3 and TRBJ1-6, with no clear D. V shed 4 bases and J shed 0 bases, with 16 bases lying between them. The V gene's germline CDR1 is ENHRY and CDR2 SYGVKD. There are 18 residues in the CDR3. In nucleotides, the CDR3 is TGTGCCATCAGTGGGGCAGAGAGGGAACGCTCCTATAATTCACCCCTCCACTTT. As protein: CAISGAERERSYNSPLHF.

The chain links TRBV7-6 to TRBJ1-1; the D is unclear. V lost 4 bases and J 9 bases, leaving 15 bases between the germline ends. Germline CDR1 and CDR2: SGHVS and FNYEAQ. The CDR3 is 13 residues long. The CDR3 region has the DNA TGTGCCAGCAGCTCCTCTCGAGACAACAAAGCTTTCTTT. Translating gives CASSSSRDNKAFF.

This rearrangement joins TRBV4-1 to TRBJ1-2; TRBD1 matches 9 bases. CDR1 and CDR2 from the germline V gene are MGHRA and YSYEKL. The CDR3 sequence is 18 residues long. V lost 1 base to trimming and J lost 4 bases; unmatched junction nucleotides: 13. CDR3 coding DNA: TGCGCCAGCAGCCAAGTGACTCCGGGACAGGGTAATTCCTATGGCTACACCTTC. The encoded protein is CASSQVTPGQGNSYGYTF.

The chain is built from TRBV9 and TRBJ1-5, with 8 bases identical to TRBD1. CDR3 size: 15 residues. Germline V lookup: CDR1 SGDLS, CDR2 YYNGEE. V shed 4 bases, J shed 0 bases, and the junction held 3 bases outside the gene matches. CDR3 residues: CASSFGTGSNQPQHF. Written as DNA, the CDR3 is TGTGCCAGCAGCTTCGGGACAGGTAGCAATCAGCCCCAGCATTTT.